The rows below give T cell receptor beta chains drawn from one sample of a study of blood T cells in healthy people across ages. TCRdb reprocessed the 5' RACE reads with MiXCR, giving one entry per CDR3 protein. The table has fewer than 2,000,000 distinct CDR3 sequences, 30% to 40% seen once. The sample consisted of blood. These receptors were collected from a woman aged 30 to 39 in good health. The CDR3 runs from the conserved cysteine through the conserved F or W. Each record gives: CDR3 length, J gene, V gene, CDR3 protein.

CDR3 length: 16; J gene: TRBJ1-2; V gene: TRBV7-2; CDR3 protein: CASSENRDGRDYGYTF
CDR3 length: 13; J gene: TRBJ2-7; V gene: TRBV30; CDR3 protein: CAWTLGGGSAQYF
CDR3 length: 17; J gene: TRBJ2-5; V gene: TRBV13; CDR3 protein: CASSFGSYGGASETQYF
CDR3 length: 12; J gene: TRBJ2-7; V gene: TRBV2; CDR3 protein: CASTLSGGEQYF
CDR3 length: 14; J gene: .; V gene: TRBV18; CDR3 protein: CAGSRGLAGAEQYF
CDR3 length: 16; J gene: TRBJ2-6; V gene: TRBV19; CDR3 protein: CASSGTGFAGANVLTF
CDR3 length: 15; J gene: TRBJ2-1; V gene: TRBV5-1; CDR3 protein: CASSLRGDYYNEQFF
CDR3 length: 12; J gene: TRBJ2-7; V gene: TRBV20-1; CDR3 protein: CSARELDYEQYF
CDR3 length: 14; J gene: TRBJ2-3; V gene: TRBV9; CDR3 protein: CASTRGVSTDTQYF
CDR3 length: 15; J gene: TRBJ2-4; V gene: TRBV20-1; CDR3 protein: CSARGTSEGQNIQYF
CDR3 length: 17; J gene: TRBJ2-1; V gene: TRBV5-1; CDR3 protein: CASSLTPPGLTRYEQFF
CDR3 length: 15; J gene: TRBJ1-2; V gene: TRBV4-1; CDR3 protein: CASSQDQGEGYGYTF
CDR3 length: 16; J gene: TRBJ2-1; V gene: TRBV15; CDR3 protein: CTTSRDRLNSYNEQFF
CDR3 length: 14; J gene: TRBJ2-7; V gene: TRBV27; CDR3 protein: CASGPLFSGNEQYF
CDR3 length: 12; J gene: TRBJ2-1; V gene: TRBV29-1; CDR3 protein: CSVRQGTDEQFF
CDR3 length: 15; J gene: TRBJ1-1; V gene: TRBV18; CDR3 protein: CASSRGTHLNTEVFF
CDR3 length: 15; J gene: TRBJ2-3; V gene: TRBV6-5; CDR3 protein: CASSRDRAGTDTQYF
CDR3 length: 15; J gene: TRBJ2-3; V gene: TRBV20-1; CDR3 protein: CSASRPRGSTDTQYF
CDR3 length: 13; J gene: TRBJ1-5; V gene: TRBV6-5; CDR3 protein: CASSWDWNQPQHF
CDR3 length: 13; J gene: TRBJ1-5; V gene: TRBV25-1; CDR3 protein: CASSDQGNQPQHF
CDR3 length: 15; J gene: TRBJ2-3; V gene: TRBV20-1; CDR3 protein: CSGEGKRRQTDTQYF
CDR3 length: 15; J gene: TRBJ2-5; V gene: TRBV6-6; CDR3 protein: CASGRAGGYQETQYF
CDR3 length: 15; J gene: TRBJ1-1; V gene: TRBV9; CDR3 protein: CASSVFAGGGTEAFF
CDR3 length: 12; J gene: TRBJ1-5; V gene: TRBV10-3; CDR3 protein: CAIGAGDQPQHF
CDR3 length: 16; J gene: TRBJ2-7; V gene: TRBV20-1; CDR3 protein: CSARSRGASGSFEQYF
CDR3 length: 14; J gene: TRBJ2-7; V gene: TRBV6-2/TRBV6-3; CDR3 protein: CASRELASGYEQYF
CDR3 length: 15; J gene: TRBJ2-1; V gene: TRBV9; CDR3 protein: CANSVVGVNSHEQFF
CDR3 length: 14; J gene: TRBJ2-1; V gene: TRBV20-1; CDR3 protein: CSASLAISGGEQFF
CDR3 length: 15; J gene: TRBJ2-3; V gene: TRBV28; CDR3 protein: CASSPWTGGTDTQYF
CDR3 length: 14; J gene: TRBJ1-1; V gene: TRBV6-2/TRBV6-3; CDR3 protein: CASSYLAANTEAFF
CDR3 length: 15; J gene: TRBJ2-1; V gene: TRBV6-1; CDR3 protein: CASSEPLRRPWEQFF
CDR3 length: 15; J gene: TRBJ2-3; V gene: TRBV7-3; CDR3 protein: CASSLLGHGTDTQYF
CDR3 length: 16; J gene: TRBJ2-1; V gene: TRBV28; CDR3 protein: CASGTFRDNSYNEQFF
CDR3 length: 13; J gene: TRBJ2-3; V gene: TRBV20-1; CDR3 protein: CSARAGAVDTQYF
CDR3 length: 13; J gene: TRBJ1-1; V gene: TRBV20-1; CDR3 protein: CSARGGLNTEAFF
CDR3 length: 15; J gene: .; V gene: TRBV7-9; CDR3 protein: CASSLSPLTNNEQYF
CDR3 length: 15; J gene: TRBJ2-1; V gene: TRBV6-1; CDR3 protein: CASRGTSGSYNEQFF
CDR3 length: 16; J gene: TRBJ2-7; V gene: TRBV6-1; CDR3 protein: CASSDELLAGEYEQYF
CDR3 length: 15; J gene: TRBJ2-7; V gene: TRBV20-1; CDR3 protein: CSADFPDRRSYEQYF
CDR3 length: 15; J gene: TRBJ2-3; V gene: TRBV20-1; CDR3 protein: CSARGGRRSTDTQYF
CDR3 length: 18; J gene: TRBJ1-4; V gene: TRBV27; CDR3 protein: CASRTMPSRQGADEKLFF
CDR3 length: 14; J gene: TRBJ2-5; V gene: TRBV10-2; CDR3 protein: CASSERLAGETQYF
CDR3 length: 14; J gene: .; V gene: TRBV7-6; CDR3 protein: CTSSLGRDQETQFF
CDR3 length: 14; J gene: TRBJ2-3; V gene: TRBV12-3/TRBV12-4; CDR3 protein: CASRQSGRADAQYF
CDR3 length: 17; J gene: TRBJ1-4; V gene: TRBV21-1; CDR3 protein: CASSPPHTHAANEKLFF